The rows below give T cell receptor beta chains drawn from one sample of a study of regulatory T cells in long-lasting Graves disease. A single record per CDR3 protein comes from TCRdb applying MiXCR to the multiplex PCR reads. The sample lists some 430,000 distinct CDR3 sequences; roughly 21% were seen once. Sample: peripheral blood mononuclear cells (PBMCs), taken when the disease was refractory, from a patient treated with antithyroid drugs. Receptors originate from a female donor with Graves disease. Both conserved end residues are part of each CDR3. D genes are given only for firm matches. Only some rows state a clone size, as once, few, many or a class for expanded clones.

v_call	j_call	clone_size	d_call	cdr3_aa	cdr3_nt
TRBV5-1	TRBJ1-1	many	.	CASSLGGEAVEAFF	TGCGCCAGCAGCCTAGGAGGGGAAGCGGTGGAAGCTTTCTTT
TRBV12-3/TRBV12-4	TRBJ1-1	many	.	CASGTRTEAFF	TGTGCCAGTGGTACGAGGACTGAAGCTTTCTTT
TRBV7-2	TRBJ2-3	.	.	CASSSRVTDTQYF	TGTGCCAGCAGCTCCAGGGTGACAGATACGCAGTATTTT
TRBV12-3/TRBV12-4	TRBJ2-5	many	TRBD2	CASSPLPSGSGETQYF	TGTGCCAGCAGTCCCCTCCCGAGCGGGAGTGGAGAGACCCAGTACTTC
TRBV28	TRBJ2-2	many	.	CASRSAGAYTGELFF	TGTGCCAGCCGCAGTGCGGGGGCATACACCGGGGAGCTGTTTTTT
TRBV24-1	TRBJ2-5	many	TRBD1	CATSGPGTGGLETQYF	TGTGCCACCAGTGGACCCGGGACAGGGGGCTTGGAGACCCAGTACTTC
TRBV5-5	TRBJ1-3	.	.	CASSLVSVTSGNTIYF	TGTGCCAGCAGCTTGGTTAGCGTCACCTCTGGAAACACCATATATTTT
TRBV20-1	TRBJ1-2	many	.	CSASTDDNYGYTF	TGCAGTGCATCGACAGATGATAACTATGGCTACACCTTC
TRBV6-2/TRBV6-3	TRBJ1-1	.	.	CASSQSSFGEEVAFF	TGTGCCAGCAGCCAATCCTCTTTTGGGGAAGAAGTAGCTTTCTTT
TRBV20-1	TRBJ2-5	.	TRBD2	CSARELRSGSLGTQYF	TGCAGTGCTAGAGAACTGCGAAGCGGGAGCTTGGGGACCCAGTACTTC
TRBV7-3	TRBJ2-3	.	.	CASSSPPREQELDTQYF	TGTGCCAGCAGCTCACCCCCCCGGGAGCAGGAGTTAGATACGCAGTATTTT
TRBV12-3/TRBV12-4	TRBJ2-7	many	.	CASSLWRLEQYF	TGTGCCAGCAGTTTATGGCGTCTCGAGCAGTACTTC
TRBV11-3	TRBJ2-1	.	TRBD2	CASSSRTLAGKYNEQFF	TGTGCCAGCAGCTCCCGAACACTAGCGGGAAAATACAATGAGCAGTTCTTC
TRBV12-3/TRBV12-4	TRBJ2-7	.	TRBD2	CASSLTSGRGLYF	TGTGCCAGCAGTCTGACTAGCGGGAGAGGGCTGTACTTC
TRBV6-2/TRBV6-3	TRBJ1-1	.	.	CASNGGDFPNTEAFF	TGTGCCAGCAACGGGGGAGATTTTCCGAACACTGAAGCTTTCTTT